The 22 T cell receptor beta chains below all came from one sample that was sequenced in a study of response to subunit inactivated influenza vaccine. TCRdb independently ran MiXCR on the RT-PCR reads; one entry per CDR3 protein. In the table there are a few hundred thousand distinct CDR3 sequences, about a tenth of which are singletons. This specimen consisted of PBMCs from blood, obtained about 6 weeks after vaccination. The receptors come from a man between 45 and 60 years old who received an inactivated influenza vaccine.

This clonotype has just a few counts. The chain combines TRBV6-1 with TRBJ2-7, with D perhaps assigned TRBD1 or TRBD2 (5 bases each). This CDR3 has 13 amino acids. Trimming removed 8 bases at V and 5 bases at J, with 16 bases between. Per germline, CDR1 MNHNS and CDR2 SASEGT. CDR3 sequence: CASSEARGHEQYF. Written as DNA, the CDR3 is TGTGCCAGCTCAGAAGCGAGGGGCCACGAGCAGTACTTC.

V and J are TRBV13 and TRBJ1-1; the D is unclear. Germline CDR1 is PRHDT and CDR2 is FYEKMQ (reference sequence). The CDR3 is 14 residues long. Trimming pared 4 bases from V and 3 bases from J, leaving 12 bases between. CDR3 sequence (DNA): TGTGCCAGCAGCTCAGAGACGGCAGACACTGAAGCTTTCTTT. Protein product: CASSSETADTEAFF.

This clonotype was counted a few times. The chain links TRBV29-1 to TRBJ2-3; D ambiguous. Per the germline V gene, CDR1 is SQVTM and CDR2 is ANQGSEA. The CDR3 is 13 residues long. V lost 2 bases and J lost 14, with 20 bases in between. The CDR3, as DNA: TGCAGCGTTGAAAATCAGGCCAACACGCCACCGTATTTT. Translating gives CSVENQANTPPYF.

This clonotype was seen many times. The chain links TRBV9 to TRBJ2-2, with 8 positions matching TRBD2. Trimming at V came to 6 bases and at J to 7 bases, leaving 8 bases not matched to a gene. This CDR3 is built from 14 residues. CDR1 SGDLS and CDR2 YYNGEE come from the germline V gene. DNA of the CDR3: TGTGCCAGCAATCGGGAGGGCCTAGGCGGGGAGCTGTTTTTT. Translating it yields CASNREGLGGELFF. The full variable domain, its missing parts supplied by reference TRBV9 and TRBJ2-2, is DSGVTQTPKHLITATGQRVTLRCSPRSGDLSVYWYQQSLDQGLQFLIQYYNGEERAKGNILERFSAQQFPDLHSELNLSSLELGDSALYFCASNREGLGGELFFGEGSRLTVL.

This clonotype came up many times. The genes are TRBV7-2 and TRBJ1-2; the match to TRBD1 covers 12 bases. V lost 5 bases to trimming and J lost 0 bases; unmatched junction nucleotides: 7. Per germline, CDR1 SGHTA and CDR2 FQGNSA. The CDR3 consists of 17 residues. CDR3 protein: CASSQGQGAYSNYGYTF. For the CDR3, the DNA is TGTGCCAGCAGCCAGGGACAGGGGGCCTATTCTAACTATGGCTACACCTTC. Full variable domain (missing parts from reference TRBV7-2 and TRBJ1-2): GAGVSQSPSNKVTEKGKDVELRCDPISGHTALYWYRQSLGQGLEFLIYFQGNSAPDKSGLPSDRFSAERTGGSVSTLTIQRTQQEDSAVYLCASSQGQGAYSNYGYTFGSGTRLTVV.

The CDR3 region is CASGGSREQYF. The CDR3 nucleotides are TGTGCCAGCGGAGGCAGTCGGGAGCAGTACTTC. The J gene is TRBJ2-7, the V gene TRBV7-9; perhaps TRBD2 as D (5 bases). In germline, CDR1 is SEHNR, CDR2 FQNEAQ (reference sequence). V lost 8 bases and J lost 7, with 12 bases in between. CDR3 size: 11 residues.

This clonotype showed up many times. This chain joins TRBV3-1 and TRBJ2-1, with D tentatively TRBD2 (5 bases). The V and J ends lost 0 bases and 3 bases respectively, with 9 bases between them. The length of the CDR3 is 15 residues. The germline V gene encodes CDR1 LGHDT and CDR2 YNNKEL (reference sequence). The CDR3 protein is CASSQDAGRYNEQFF. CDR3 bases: TGTGCCAGCAGCCAAGACGCGGGTCGCTACAATGAGCAGTTCTTC.

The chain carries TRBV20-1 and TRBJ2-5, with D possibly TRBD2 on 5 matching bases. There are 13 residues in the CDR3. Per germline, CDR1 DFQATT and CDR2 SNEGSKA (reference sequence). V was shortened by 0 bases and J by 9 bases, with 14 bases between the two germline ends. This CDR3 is CSAREQTLGAQYF. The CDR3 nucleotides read TGCAGTGCTAGAGAGCAGACCCTCGGGGCCCAGTACTTC.

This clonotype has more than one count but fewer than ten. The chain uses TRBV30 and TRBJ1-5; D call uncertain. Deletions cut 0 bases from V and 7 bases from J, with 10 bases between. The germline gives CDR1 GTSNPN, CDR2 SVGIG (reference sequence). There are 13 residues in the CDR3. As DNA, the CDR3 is TGTGCCTGGAGTGTACGGAAAGGGCAGCCCCAGCATTTT. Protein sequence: CAWSVRKGQPQHF.

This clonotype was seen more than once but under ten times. CDR3 sequence (DNA): TGTGCCAGCAGTTTAGCGACAGCCGCATGGACCTACGAGCAGTACTTC. It encodes CASSLATAAWTYEQYF. The J gene is TRBJ2-7, the V gene TRBV12-3 or TRBV12-4; maybe TRBD1 (5 bases). V lost 0 bases to trimming and J lost 2 bases, with 14 bases between them. The CDR3 has 16 amino acids.

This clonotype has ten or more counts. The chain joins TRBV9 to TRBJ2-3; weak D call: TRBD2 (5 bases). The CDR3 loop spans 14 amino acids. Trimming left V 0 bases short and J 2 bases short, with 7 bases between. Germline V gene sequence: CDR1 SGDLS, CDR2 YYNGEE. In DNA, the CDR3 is TGTGCCAGCAGCGTAGCGGGGTACACAGATACGCAGTATTTT. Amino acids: CASSVAGYTDTQYF.

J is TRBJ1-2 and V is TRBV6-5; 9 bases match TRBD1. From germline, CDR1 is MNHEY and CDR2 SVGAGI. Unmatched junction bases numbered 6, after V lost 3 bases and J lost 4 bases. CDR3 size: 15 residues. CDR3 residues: CASSYDRGGFYGYTF. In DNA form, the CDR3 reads TGTGCCAGCAGTTATGACAGGGGGGGGTTCTATGGCTACACCTTC.

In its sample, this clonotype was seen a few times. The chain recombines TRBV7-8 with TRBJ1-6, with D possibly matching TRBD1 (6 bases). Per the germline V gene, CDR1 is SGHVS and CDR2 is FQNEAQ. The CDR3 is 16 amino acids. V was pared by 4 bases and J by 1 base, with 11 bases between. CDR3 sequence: CASSSTGTSYNSPLHF. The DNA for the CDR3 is TGTGCCAGCAGCTCTACAGGGACGTCCTATAATTCACCCCTCCACTTT.

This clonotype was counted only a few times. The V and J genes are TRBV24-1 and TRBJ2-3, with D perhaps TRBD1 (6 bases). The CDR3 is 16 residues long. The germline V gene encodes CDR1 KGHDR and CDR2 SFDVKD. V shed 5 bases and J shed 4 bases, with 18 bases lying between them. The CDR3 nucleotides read TGTGCCACCAGTGGATCGGGACATCCCGGGCCAGATACGCAGTATTTT. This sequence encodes CATSGSGHPGPDTQYF.

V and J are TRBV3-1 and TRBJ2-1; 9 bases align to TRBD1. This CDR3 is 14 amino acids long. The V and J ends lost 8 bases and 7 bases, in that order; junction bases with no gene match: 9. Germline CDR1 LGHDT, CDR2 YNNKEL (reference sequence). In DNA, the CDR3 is TGTGCCAGCGGACAACAGGGGGCGAGGAATGAGCAGTTCTTC. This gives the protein CASGQQGARNEQFF.

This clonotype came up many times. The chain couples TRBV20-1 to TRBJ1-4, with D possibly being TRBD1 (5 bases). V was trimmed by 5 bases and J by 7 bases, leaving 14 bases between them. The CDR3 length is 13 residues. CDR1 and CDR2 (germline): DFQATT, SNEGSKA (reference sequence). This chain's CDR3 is CSAAGGASEKLFF. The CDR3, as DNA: TGCAGTGCTGCAGGAGGGGCGAGTGAAAAACTGTTTTTT.

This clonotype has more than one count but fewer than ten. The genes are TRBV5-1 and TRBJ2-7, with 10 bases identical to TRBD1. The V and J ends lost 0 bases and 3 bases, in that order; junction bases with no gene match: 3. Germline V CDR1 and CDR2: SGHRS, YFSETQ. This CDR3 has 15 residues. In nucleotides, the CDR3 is TGCGCCAGCAGCTTGGGGACAGGGGGAGACTACGAGCAGTACTTC. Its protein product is CASSLGTGGDYEQYF.

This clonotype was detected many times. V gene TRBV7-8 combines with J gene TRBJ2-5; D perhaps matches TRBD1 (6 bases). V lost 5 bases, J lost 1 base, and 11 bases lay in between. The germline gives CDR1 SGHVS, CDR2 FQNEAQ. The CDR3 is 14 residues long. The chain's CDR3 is CASSLRQVQETQYF. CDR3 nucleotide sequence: TGTGCCAGCAGCCTCCGACAGGTCCAAGAGACCCAGTACTTC.

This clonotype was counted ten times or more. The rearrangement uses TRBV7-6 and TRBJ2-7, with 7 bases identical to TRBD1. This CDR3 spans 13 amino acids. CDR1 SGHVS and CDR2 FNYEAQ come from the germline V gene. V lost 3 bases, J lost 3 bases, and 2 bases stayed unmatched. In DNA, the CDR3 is TGTGCCAGCAGCTTTGGGGACAGCTACGAGCAGTACTTC. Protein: CASSFGDSYEQYF.

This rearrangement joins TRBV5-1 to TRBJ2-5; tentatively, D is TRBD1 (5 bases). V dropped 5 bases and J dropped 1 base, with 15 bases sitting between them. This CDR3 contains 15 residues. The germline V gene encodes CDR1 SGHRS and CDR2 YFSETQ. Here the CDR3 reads CASSVDSGPQETQYF. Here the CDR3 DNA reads TGCGCCAGCAGTGTGGATTCAGGGCCCCAAGAGACCCAGTACTTC.

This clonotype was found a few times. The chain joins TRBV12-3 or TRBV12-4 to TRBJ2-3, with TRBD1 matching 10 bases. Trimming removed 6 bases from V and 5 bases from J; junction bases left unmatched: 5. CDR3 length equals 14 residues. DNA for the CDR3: TGTGCCAGCAGGGGTGGGACAGGGGTAGATACGCAGTATTTT. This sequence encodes CASRGGTGVDTQYF.

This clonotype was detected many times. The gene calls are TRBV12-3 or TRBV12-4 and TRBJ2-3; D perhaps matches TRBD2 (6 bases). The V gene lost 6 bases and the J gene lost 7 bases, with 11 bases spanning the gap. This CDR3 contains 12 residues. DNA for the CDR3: TGTGCCAGCAGGGGACTTGGCCATACGCAGTATTTT. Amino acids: CASRGLGHTQYF.